A selection of T cell receptor beta chains follows, all from one sample in a study of OX40 agonist ivuxolimab in advanced cancers. Profiled with immunoSEQ multiplex PCR; TCRdb holds only in-frame clones, not every one. Of 90,000 to 100,000 clones in the sample, 80% to 90% were seen once. The sequencing here drew on CD4+ or CD8+ T cells sorted from blood, taken in a trial of the OX40 agonist ivuxolimab. The source is an adult with an advanced solid tumor such as melanoma, head and neck, liver or kidney cancer. Each CDR3 is given with its conserved first and last residue. D genes are given only for firm matches. Only some rows state a clone size, as once, few, many or a class for expanded clones.

NA,NA,TRBJ1-2,TRBV30,TGTGCCTGGAAGTGGCCGAGCTCCTATGGCTACACCTTC,CAWKWPSSYGYTF
TRBD1,NA,TRBJ2-1,TRBV7-9,TGTGCCAGCAGCCCGGGACAGGTTATGGTGGGGTTCTTC,CASSPGQVMVGFF
TRBD2,NA,TRBJ2-7,TRBV5-4,TGTGCCAGCAGCTTGGGAGGGCTAGCGGGCACCTACGAGCAGTACTTC,CASSLGGLAGTYEQYF
NA,NA,TRBJ1-2,TRBV5-6,TGTGCCAGCAGGGGGCAGGCATACTATGGCTACACCTTC,CASRGQAYYGYTF
TRBD2,NA,TRBJ2-1,TRBV6-5,TGTGCCAGCAGTCTACTAGCGGGGACCTACAATGAGCAGTTCTTC,CASSLLAGTYNEQFF
TRBD2,NA,TRBJ2-7,TRBV28,TGTGCCAGCGGCGGGGGGCCCACCTACGAGCAGTACTTC,CASGGGPTYEQYF
NA,NA,TRBJ1-1,TRBV14,TGTGCCAGCAGCCAACAGGTGGGAGTGGCCACTGAAGCTTTCTTT,CASSQQVGVATEAFF
NA,NA,TRBJ2-7,TRBV7-6,TGTGCCAGCAGCTTTCACGGGGGATCCTACGAGCAGTACTTC,CASSFHGGSYEQYF
TRBD2,NA,TRBJ2-5,TRBV5-1,TGCGCCAGCAGCTTGATCCCCAGCGGGAGAAAAGAGACCCAGTACTTC,CASSLIPSGRKETQYF
NA,NA,TRBJ2-1,TRBV9,TGTGCCAGCAGCGATAGTCCTCGCTCCTACAATGAGCAGTTCTTC,CASSDSPRSYNEQFF
NA,NA,TRBJ2-3,TRBV7-2,TGTGCCAGCAGTCAAACGACCGAGAGGCAGTATTTT,CASSQTTERQYF
NA,NA,TRBJ2-3,TRBV6-6,TGTGCCAGCCACTCGGGGTCTAGCACAGATACGCAGTATTTT,CASHSGSSTDTQYF
NA,NA,TRBJ1-1,TRBV6-1,TGTGCCAGCTCCCTCGGGGGGGGTACTGAAGCTTTCTTT,CASSLGGGTEAFF
NA,NA,TRBJ2-3,TRBV9,TGTGCCAGCAGCGTAGGCGATAGTCCACCTACCCATACGCAGTATTTT,CASSVGDSPPTHTQYF
NA,NA,TRBJ1-4,TRBV28,TGTGCCAGCAGTGGTCAGGCCGCGAACGAAAAACTGTTTTTT,CASSGQAANEKLFF
TRBD1,NA,TRBJ1-1,TRBV19,TGTGCCAGTGGACAGGGATACACTGAAGCTTTCTTT,CASGQGYTEAFF
TRBD1,NA,TRBJ2-1,TRBV7-2,TGTGCCAGCAGCTCACGGGACAGGCGGGATGAGCAGTTCTTC,CASSSRDRRDEQFF
NA,NA,TRBJ2-1,TRBV18,TGTGCCAGCTCACCCTCGGACGGGACTCTGGGAAATGAGCAGTTCTTC,CASSPSDGTLGNEQFF
NA,NA,TRBJ2-7,TRBV5-1,TGCGCCAGCAGCTATGTCGAGGGCGAGCAGTACTTC,CASSYVEGEQYF
NA,NA,TRBJ2-5,TRBV9,TGTGCCAGCAGCGTAGGAGTCGCAGGGCAAGAGACCCAGTACTTC,CASSVGVAGQETQYF
NA,NA,TRBJ2-6,TRBV7-8,TGTGCCAGCAGCTCCCTGGAAGGCTCTGGGGCCAACGTCCTGACTTTC,CASSSLEGSGANVLTF
TRBD2,NA,TRBJ2-7,TRBV7-8,TGTGCCAGCAGCTCTCAGACAGGGCTTCTAGCGGGGAGCTCCTACGAGCAGTACTTC,CASSSQTGLLAGSSYEQYF
NA,NA,TRBJ2-4,TRBV13,TGTGCCAGCAGCTTGCAGGGTAAAAACATTCAGTACTTC,CASSLQGKNIQYF
NA,once,TRBJ2-7,TRBV19,TGTGCCAGTAGTACAGGGAGTAACGAGCAGTACTTC,CASSTGSNEQYF
TRBD1,NA,TRBJ2-1,TRBV9,TGTGCCAGCAGCACAACGGGACAGGCATGGGATGAGCAGTTCTTC,CASSTTGQAWDEQFF
NA,NA,TRBJ2-2,TRBV7-3,TGTGCCAGCAGCTTAAGGGGTGACACCGGGGAGCTGTTTTTT,CASSLRGDTGELFF
NA,few,TRBJ1-2,TRBV28,TGTGCCAGCAGTTACAGGGATGGCTACACCTTC,CASSYRDGYTF
NA,NA,TRBJ2-2,TRBV29-1,TGCAGCGTTGAAAACAGGGCGAACACCGGGGAGCTGTTTTTT,CSVENRANTGELFF
NA,once,TRBJ1-1,TRBV18,TGTGCCAGCTCACCACGACAGACCGGCCTCACTGAAGCTTTCTTT,CASSPRQTGLTEAFF
NA,medium-sized,TRBJ1-4,TRBV4-2,TGTGCCAGCAGCCAAGGAGTCAGTCTGAATGAAAAACTGTTTTTT,CASSQGVSLNEKLFF
NA,NA,TRBJ2-3,TRBV6-6,TGTGCCAGCAGCGCAAACTCCCGGGGGCTTCAAGAGTATTTT,CASSANSRGLQEYF
NA,NA,TRBJ2-1,TRBV7-2,TGTGCCAGCAGCTTAGCCCTAGCTGAGCAGTTCTTC,CASSLALAEQFF
NA,NA,TRBJ1-5,TRBV10-3,TGTGCCATCAGTGAGTCGGACGGTGTTGGGGGGCCCCAGCATTTT,CAISESDGVGGPQHF
NA,NA,TRBJ2-1,TRBV5-1,TGCGCCAGCAGCTTGGGTAGCGCGAGCTCCTACAATGAGCAGTTCTTC,CASSLGSASSYNEQFF
NA,few,TRBJ2-1,TRBV6-1,TGTGCCAGCAGAGTTACAGTGACCCCGTGCTTCTTC,CASRVTVTPCFF
NA,once,TRBJ2-3,TRBV2,TGTGCCAGCAGTGAAGTTCGAATAGCATCAGATACGCAGTATTTT,CASSEVRIASDTQYF
TRBD2,NA,TRBJ2-1,TRBV28,TGTGCCAGCAGTACTAGCGGCTCAAGGGACGGTGAGCAGTTCTTC,CASSTSGSRDGEQFF
TRBD1,NA,TRBJ1-2,TRBV7-2,TGTGCCAGCAGCACCGCGGCAGGGGGCTATGGCTACACCTTC,CASSTAAGGYGYTF
NA,NA,TRBJ2-1,TRBV6-1,TGTGCCAGCAGTGAAGCGGTGGGATCCTACAATGAGCAGTTCTTC,CASSEAVGSYNEQFF
TRBD1,NA,TRBJ2-5,TRBV29-1,TGCAGCGTTCCTACGACAGGGAGAAGGACCCAGTACTTC,CSVPTTGRRTQYF
TRBD2,NA,TRBJ2-3,TRBV18,TGTGCCAGCTCATCGAAAACTAGCGGGGGCACAGATACGCAGTATTTT,CASSSKTSGGTDTQYF
NA,NA,TRBJ1-2,TRBV7-2,TGTGCCAGCAGCTTAATGGAGGGGCCCTGGAGTGGCTACACCTTC,CASSLMEGPWSGYTF
NA,NA,TRBJ1-2,TRBV21-1,TGTGCCAGCAGCAAAGTTTGGAGTCTAGGGAGCCGTGGCTACACCTTC,CASSKVWSLGSRGYTF
NA,NA,TRBJ2-7,TRBV10-3,TGTGCCATCAGGGGAGCAGCGTCCTACGAGCAGTACTTC,CAIRGAASYEQYF
NA,NA,TRBJ2-7,TRBV27,TGTGCCAGCAGTTGGGTCCCGGGCCCCCTCCCCAACGAGCAGTACTTC,CASSWVPGPLPNEQYF
NA,NA,TRBJ2-5,TRBV7-8,TGTGCCAGCAGTTCCGAACTGGGGGCGCGAGAGACCCAGTACTTC,CASSSELGARETQYF
NA,NA,TRBJ2-5,TRBV30,TGTGCCTGGAGTGCGGTAGGGAGCGAGACCCAGTACTTC,CAWSAVGSETQYF
NA,once,TRBJ2-1,TRBV7-9,TGTGCCAGCAGCACGGACCCGGATGAGCAGTTCTTC,CASSTDPDEQFF